This T cell receptor (beta chain) was sequenced during a study of T-cell reconstitution after alpha-beta-depleted transplantation in children. Unique molecular identifiers were incorporated into the prepared TCRbeta library. TCRdb re-analysed the PCR reads in MiXCR, keeping a single row per CDR3 protein. This table holds a few hundred thousand distinct CDR3 sequences, 43% found once. This clonotype showed up just a few times. Its specificity is not known. Deletions cut 3 bases from V and 3 bases from J, with 18 bases between. CDR1 and CDR2 from the germline V gene are MDHEN and SYDVKM. The length of the CDR3 is 18 residues. Study outcomes and limitations: About two months after transplant, alpha-beta T cells reportedly came from several hundred expanded graft clones. The authors attributed T-cell counts and diversity one year after transplant mostly to newly produced T cells. Surviving thymic progenitors and recipient T cells were the source of high TCRbeta diversity at day 60 in some patients.

The rearrangement uses TRBV28 and TRBJ2-6; tentative D call: TRBD1 (6 bases). The clonotype was recovered from a girl aged 2 to 9 with aplastic anemia, due to receive a stem cell transplant. Sequenced material: PBMCs, taken before TCRalphabeta/CD19-depleted stem cell transplant. CDR3 DNA: TGTGCCAGCAGTTTCCGGTTGGACAGCCCCCTTGGGGCCAACGTCCTGACTTTC. The encoded protein is CASSFRLDSPLGANVLTF. Full variable domain (remainder filled in from reference TRBV28 and TRBJ2-6): DVKVTQSSRYLVKRTGEKVFLECVQDMDHENMFWYRQDPGLGLRLIYFSYDVKMKEKGDIPEGYSVSREKKERFSLILESASTNQTSMYLCASSFRLDSPLGANVLTFGAGSRLTVL.